A selection of T cell receptor beta chains follows, all from one sample in a study of T cell responses to AZD1222 COVID-19 vaccine. The data were produced by immunoSEQ multiplex PCR, yet TCRdb's version contains in-frame clones alone and is incomplete. Among roughly 160,000 clones, about 92% were seen once, and the ten largest hold over 0.7%. The sequenced sample was peripheral blood, obtained on day 0 of AZD1222 vaccination. Receptors originate from an adult in good health. Each CDR3 is given with its conserved first and last residue. The order of the fields is D gene, CDR3 length, V gene, J gene, clone size, CDR3 DNA, CDR3 protein. The D gene is left open where the match is weak. A row's size may be missing; if present it is once, few, many or a size class.

>NA|14|TRBV7-6|TRBJ2-3|NA
TGTGCCAGCAGCTTAGGACAGCTCACAGATACGCAGTATTTT
CASSLGQLTDTQYF
>TRBD1|13|TRBV19|TRBJ2-3|once
TGTGCCAGTAGTCTAAGACAGGGCGATACGCAGTATTTT
CASSLRQGDTQYF
>NA|17|TRBV10-3|TRBJ2-1|NA
TGTGCCATCAGGCGCGATGTGGGGCTACTCTCCTACAATGAGCAGTTCTTC
CAIRRDVGLLSYNEQFF
>NA|13|TRBV12-3/TRBV12-4|TRBJ1-2|NA
TGTGCCAGCAGTTTAGGAATCTCCTATGGCTACACCTTC
CASSLGISYGYTF
>NA|13|TRBV7-8|TRBJ1-2|NA
TGTGCCAGCAGCTTAACTAGAAACTATGGCTACACCTTC
CASSLTRNYGYTF
>TRBD2|15|TRBV11-2|TRBJ2-3|NA
TGTGCCAGCAGCTTTTCCGGCGGGGGGGCAGATACGCAGTATTTT
CASSFSGGGADTQYF
>TRBD1|17|TRBV5-1|TRBJ1-1|NA
TGCGCCAGCAGCTTGGAGACAGGGTCTATCTTGAACACTGAAGCTTTCTTT
CASSLETGSILNTEAFF
>NA|16|TRBV29-1|TRBJ1-1|NA
TGCAGCGTTGAGGAGCAGGGGAGGGTCGGGCACACTGAAGCTTTCTTT
CSVEEQGRVGHTEAFF
>NA|15|TRBV18|TRBJ1-1|NA
TGTGCCAGCTCACCGTCGAGGGAGATGAGGACTGAAGCTTTCTTT
CASSPSREMRTEAFF
>NA|16|TRBV6-4|TRBJ1-2|NA
TGTGCCAGCAGTGACTCGGTTGAGGGTTCGCGCTATGGCTACACCTTC
CASSDSVEGSRYGYTF
>NA|13|TRBV12-5|TRBJ2-7|NA
TGTGCTAGTGGTACGACAACAACCTACGAGCAGTACTTC
CASGTTTTYEQYF
>TRBD1|12|TRBV6-5|TRBJ1-2|NA
TGTGCCAGCGTAGGGGACAGGCGTTCTTGGGTCTTC
CASVGDRRSWVF
>NA|15|TRBV6-1|TRBJ1-6|NA
TGTGCCAGCAGTGAAGTTGACAACTATAATTCACCCCTCCACTTT
CASSEVDNYNSPLHF
>TRBD1|16|TRBV18|TRBJ1-1|NA
TGTGCCAGCTCACCACTTCTACAAGGGGGCGGCACTGAAGCTTTCTTT
CASSPLLQGGGTEAFF
>TRBD2|15|TRBV11-3|TRBJ2-1|NA
TGTGCCAGCAGCTCAACTAGCGGGGGAGTTTGGGAGCAGTTCTTC
CASSSTSGGVWEQFF
>NA|13|TRBV4-1|TRBJ1-4|once
TGCGCCAGCAGCCGTCCCCTGGGAGAAAAACTGTTTTTT
CASSRPLGEKLFF
>TRBD1|14|TRBV19|TRBJ2-4|NA
TGTGCCAGTAGTATACGGGGACAGGGAAACATTCAGTACTTC
CASSIRGQGNIQYF
>NA|14|TRBV18|TRBJ2-3|NA
TGTGCCAGCTCAGGGCTAGTTGTGGCAGATACGCAGTATTTT
CASSGLVVADTQYF
>TRBD1|18|TRBV4-3|TRBJ2-7|NA
TGCGCCAGCAGCCAAGTCGGTAAGGGGGCTCGATTCTCCTACGAGCAGTACTTC
CASSQVGKGARFSYEQYF
>NA|14|TRBV11-2|TRBJ2-7|NA
TGTGCCAGCAGCTTAGATCTAGGGGGCTACGAGCAGTACTTC
CASSLDLGGYEQYF
>TRBD2|13|TRBV24-1|TRBJ2-5|NA
TGTGCCACCGGACTAGCGGGGGATGAGACCCAGTACTTC
CATGLAGDETQYF
>NA|14|TRBV15|TRBJ1-4|once
TGTGCCACCAGCCTAAAGGGGGGCAGTGAAAAACTGTTTTTT
CATSLKGGSEKLFF
>TRBD1|14|TRBV19|TRBJ2-2|once
TGTGCCAGTAGTATAGATAGGGGGCTCGGGGAGCTGTTTTTT
CASSIDRGLGELFF
>NA|15|TRBV4-1|TRBJ1-1|once
TGCGCCAGCAGCACCCTAGGGCGGGGGAACACTGAAGCTTTCTTT
CASSTLGRGNTEAFF
>NA|12|TRBV9|TRBJ1-6|NA
TGTGCCAGCAGCGTAGGGGATTCACCCCTCCACTTT
CASSVGDSPLHF
>TRBD2|17|TRBV7-6|TRBJ2-7|once
TGTGCCAGCAGCTTAGAAGTGGAGCGGGGGGGCTTGCACGAGCAGTACTTC
CASSLEVERGGLHEQYF
>NA|15|TRBV4-2|TRBJ1-3|NA
TGTGCCAGCAGCCAATATTGGAACTCTGGAAACACCATATATTTT
CASSQYWNSGNTIYF
>NA|15|TRBV5-1|TRBJ2-3|NA
TGCGCCAGCAGCTTGGACGGAGACCTCACAGATACGCAGTATTTT
CASSLDGDLTDTQYF
>NA|15|TRBV6-6|TRBJ1-1|once
TGTGCCAGCAGTACCCATGGGGAGGGTGGCACTGAAGCTTTCTTT
CASSTHGEGGTEAFF
>NA|15|TRBV5-5|TRBJ1-2|NA
TGTGCCAGCAGCCCCGGCCCCGGCCCGGACTATGGCTACACCTTC
CASSPGPGPDYGYTF